The 30 T cell receptor beta chains in this list originate from one sample, sequenced in a study of cytomegalovirus exposure and HLA in healthy donors. The PCR contained 60 Vbeta and 13 Jbeta primers. Only in-frame clones appear in the TCRdb table, and some are missing; sequencing was by immunoSEQ multiplex PCR. With roughly 77,000 clones in the sample, the ten largest clones hold about 4.6%. Sequencing was performed on PBMCs. The receptors stem from a man aged 25 to 40 in good health and CMV-seronegative.

The rearrangement links TRBV4-1 to TRBJ1-4, with TRBD1 matching over 9 bases. The V and J ends lost 1 base and 8 bases, in that order; junction bases with no gene match: 8. The CDR3 has 16 residues. The germline CDR1 and CDR2 sequences are MGHRA and YSYEKL. The DNA of the CDR3 is TGCGCCAGCAGCCAAGGTACAGGGGGCGTATGGGAAAAACTGTTTTTT. Encoded protein: CASSQGTGGVWEKLFF.

V is TRBV5-6 and J is TRBJ1-4, with D perhaps TRBD1 (6 bases). The CDR3 is made up of 13 amino acids. Germline CDR1 is SGHDT and CDR2 is YYEEEE. The V end was cut by 1 base, the J end by 11 bases, with 12 bases between. Here the CDR3 DNA reads TGTGCCAGCAGCTTGTTGGGGGCTAGGAAACTGTTTTTT. This gives the protein CASSLLGARKLFF.

The chain joins TRBV4-3 to TRBJ2-1; a possible D gene is TRBD2 (5 bases). CDR1 and CDR2 (germline): LGHNA, YSLEER. V lost 2 bases and J 2 bases, leaving 16 bases between the germline ends. The CDR3 has 17 residues. CDR3 sequence reads: CASSQLTFPGAYNEQFF. The CDR3, as DNA: TGCGCCAGCAGCCAATTAACCTTCCCCGGGGCCTACAATGAGCAGTTCTTC.

This chain links TRBV9 with TRBJ2-5, with TRBD1 as a possible D gene (5 bases). The DNA end favors TRBJ2-7, so the J call may be wrong. This CDR3 spans 13 amino acids. Germline V gene data show CDR1 as SGDLS and CDR2 as YYNGEE. The CDR3 protein is CASSPPRQTEQYF. The CDR3 DNA reads as TGTGCCAGCAGCCCCCCGAGACAGACCGAGCAGTACTTC.

The genes are TRBV5-3 and TRBJ1-5; D possibly corresponds to TRBD1 (6 bases). TRBV5-3 carries the ORF label, with uncertain function. The CDR3 length is 14 residues. V was shortened by 7 bases and J by 2 bases, with 13 bases between the two germline ends. This chain's CDR3 is CARLTGLGNQPQHF. Here the CDR3 DNA reads TGTGCCAGACTAACAGGGCTCGGCAATCAGCCCCAGCATTTT.

The chain joins TRBV9 to TRBJ1-2; D remains ambiguous. The germline V gene has CDR1 SGDLS and CDR2 YYNGEE. This CDR3 spans 15 amino acids. The V end lost 2 bases, the J end lost 7 bases, and 18 bases lay between the germline ends. Here the CDR3 reads CASSVGATDASGYTF. CDR3 DNA: TGTGCCAGCAGCGTGGGAGCCACAGATGCATCTGGCTACACCTTC.

V gene TRBV7-8 combines with J gene TRBJ2-7; the match to TRBD1 covers 10 bases. CDR1 SGHVS and CDR2 FQNEAQ come from the germline V gene. The CDR3 contains 15 residues. The V and J ends lost 6 bases and 3 bases, in that order; junction bases with no gene match: 8. The CDR3 spells CASSQAGQGYYEQYF. The CDR3 nucleotides are TGTGCCAGCAGTCAAGCGGGACAGGGGTACTACGAGCAGTACTTC.

The chain links TRBV9 to TRBJ2-7, with 8 bases that match TRBD2. Trimming took 4 bases from V and 4 from J; bases not matched to a gene: 7. CDR3 size: 14 residues. Germline V gene lookup returns CDR1 SGDLS and CDR2 YYNGEE. Written as DNA, the CDR3 is TGTGCCAGCAGCTCCGGGGGGGCTTATTACGAGCAGTACTTC. It yields the protein CASSSGGAYYEQYF. Together with reference TRBV9 and TRBJ2-7, the CDR3 gives the full variable domain: DSGVTQTPKHLITATGQRVTLRCSPRSGDLSVYWYQQSLDQGLQFLIQYYNGEERAKGNILERFSAQQFPDLHSELNLSSLELGDSALYFCASSSGGAYYEQYFGPGTRLTVT.

The chain recombines TRBV30 with TRBJ2-5; 10 bases fit TRBD2. V gave up 2 bases and J gave up 6 bases; unmatched junction bases: 9. Germline V lookup: CDR1 GTSNPN, CDR2 SVGIG (reference sequence). The CDR3 sequence is 15 residues long. CDR3 coding DNA: TGTGCCTGGAGTACAGCGGGAGGGCCTGTGAAGACCCAGTACTTC. Translated, it gives CAWSTAGGPVKTQYF.

This chain links TRBV28 with TRBJ1-2; no reliable D call. This CDR3 is built from 14 residues. Germline CDR1 MDHEN, CDR2 SYDVKM. V shed 4 bases and J shed 2 bases, with 11 bases lying between them. CDR3 in amino acids: CASSSQPGNYGYTF. The DNA for the CDR3 is TGTGCCAGCAGTTCCCAGCCGGGAAACTATGGCTACACCTTC.

The gene calls are TRBV6-5 and TRBJ2-7, with D possibly matching TRBD2 (6 bases). The CDR3 has 12 residues. Germline-derived CDR1 and CDR2 are MNHEY and SVGAGI. V was shortened by 7 bases and J by 9 bases, with 16 bases between the two germline ends. CDR3 coding DNA: TGTGCCAGCAAGCCAGCGGTGGGGGGGCAGTACTTC. Translated, it gives CASKPAVGGQYF.

A remark on this clone: This specimen includes other DNA sequences encoding the same CDR3. The chain links TRBV6-5 to TRBJ1-4; D unclear. Trimming stripped 0 bases from V and 8 bases from J, with 10 bases between. Germline loops: CDR1 MNHEY, CDR2 SVGAGI. This CDR3 comprises 14 residues. The CDR3 bases are TGTGCCAGCAGTTACTCGGCCGGGTACGAAAAACTGTTTTTT. Its protein product is CASSYSAGYEKLFF.

V gene TRBV5-1 combines with J gene TRBJ1-6; the match to TRBD1 covers 10 bases. The CDR3 is made up of 16 amino acids. Looked up from germline, CDR1 is SGHRS and CDR2 is YFSETQ. Germline trimming cut 0 bases from V and 13 bases from J; bases unmatched to any gene: 10. CDR3 sequence: CASSLAGTGDVRPLHF. The CDR3 bases are TGCGCCAGCAGCTTGGCCGGGACAGGGGATGTTAGGCCCCTCCACTTT.

The chain employs TRBV5-1 and TRBJ2-7; TRBD1 agrees at 9 bases. This CDR3 spans 14 amino acids. V gave up 6 bases and J gave up 1 base; unmatched junction bases: 5. CDR1 and CDR2 (germline): SGHRS, YFSETQ. The CDR3 spells CASTGQGLSYEQYF. In nucleotides, the CDR3 is TGCGCCAGCACTGGACAGGGGCTTTCCTACGAGCAGTACTTC. Supplemented by reference TRBV5-1 and TRBJ2-7, the full variable domain reads KAGVTQTPRYLIKTRGQQVTLSCSPISGHRSVSWYQQTPGQGLQFLFEYFSETQRNKGNFPGRFSGRQFSNSRSEMNVSTLELGDSALYLCASTGQGLSYEQYFGPGTRLTVT.

The J gene is TRBJ2-7, the V gene TRBV29-1, with a weak D call TRBD1 (5 bases). The CDR3 covers 13 residues. V dropped 7 bases and J dropped 2 bases, with 15 bases sitting between them. Germline V gene lookup returns CDR1 SQVTM and CDR2 ANQGSEA. The CDR3 reads CSAFDSDTYEQYF. Here the CDR3 DNA reads TGCAGCGCCTTTGACAGCGATACCTACGAGCAGTACTTC.

The rearrangement joins TRBV10-3 to TRBJ2-7; no clear D. The CDR3 is 13 residues long. The germline V gene encodes CDR1 ENHRY and CDR2 SYGVKD. The V end lost 3 bases, the J end lost 3 bases, and 9 bases lay between the germline ends. CDR3 bases: TGTGCCATCAGTGATGGGCGAGACTACGAGCAGTACTTC. As protein: CAISDGRDYEQYF.

The rearrangement joins TRBV11-2 to TRBJ2-1; 9 nucleotides match TRBD2. This CDR3 comprises 17 residues. With V trimmed by 1 base and J by 5 bases, 9 bases remained unmatched. Germline assignment: CDR1 SGHAT and CDR2 FQNNGV. The CDR3 reads CASSLGGSGSIDNEQFF. The DNA of the CDR3 is TGTGCCAGCAGCTTAGGGGGTAGCGGGAGTATCGACAATGAGCAGTTCTTC. The whole variable domain, remainder taken from reference TRBV11-2 and TRBJ2-1, is EAGVAQSPRYKIIEKRQSVAFWCNPISGHATLYWYQQILGQGPKLLIQFQNNGVVDDSQLPKDRFSAERLKGVDSTLKIQPAKLEDSAVYLCASSLGGSGSIDNEQFFGPGTRLTVL.

The rearrangement uses TRBV7-3 and TRBJ1-1; D remains ambiguous. The CDR3 loop spans 13 amino acids. Trimming removed 6 bases from V and 2 bases from J, with 10 bases in between. CDR1 is SGHTA and CDR2 is FQGTGA in the germline V gene. The CDR3 here is CASRSSENTEAFF. The CDR3 DNA reads TGTGCCAGCAGGTCCTCAGAAAACACTGAAGCTTTCTTT.

The CDR3 DNA reads as TGTGCCAGCAGCTTGGGGGCAGGGAACACTGAAGCTTTCTTT. Protein sequence: CASSLGAGNTEAFF. The V call is TRBV5-4, the J call TRBJ1-1; D gene ambiguous. CDR1 and CDR2 (germline): SGHNT, YYREEE (reference sequence). The CDR3 covers 14 residues. Deletions cut 0 bases from V and 1 base from J, with 7 bases between.

The DNA for the CDR3 is TGTGCCAGCAGCCAAAGGGCGGGAGGCCCCTACGAGCAGTACTTC. This gives the protein CASSQRAGGPYEQYF. The V gene is TRBV4-2, the J gene TRBJ2-7; TRBD2 agrees at 8 bases. There are 15 residues in the CDR3. The junction had 5 bases not matched to a gene; V was cut back by 2 bases and J by 2 bases. In germline, CDR1 is LGHNA, CDR2 YNFKEQ.

The chain couples TRBV27 to TRBJ2-2; maybe TRBD2 (5 bases). CDR1 and CDR2 from the germline V gene are MNHEY and SMNVEV (reference sequence). The length of the CDR3 is 16 residues. Trimming cost V 1 base and J 6 bases, with 15 bases left between them. The CDR3 nucleotides are TGTGCCAGCAGTTTATTTGTGGGAGTAGGGTCCGGGGAGCTGTTTTTT. Translation gives CASSLFVGVGSGELFF.

The J gene is TRBJ2-3, the V gene TRBV7-3, with 8 bases fitting TRBD2. The V segment lost 0 bases and the J segment 6 bases; nucleotides outside the gene matches: 2. The CDR3 runs to 14 residues. The germline gives CDR1 SGHTA, CDR2 FQGTGA. The CDR3, as DNA: TGTGCCAGCAGCTTAACAAGGACTAGCGATACGCAGTATTTT. Protein: CASSLTRTSDTQYF.

The chain links TRBV7-9 to TRBJ2-2; no clear D. This CDR3 region has 15 residues. V shed 5 bases and J shed 2 bases, with 12 bases lying between them. Germline CDR1 reads SEHNR; CDR2 reads FQNEAQ (reference sequence). CDR3 protein: CASSLRSGNTGELFF. CDR3 nucleotides: TGTGCCAGCAGCCTAAGGTCAGGAAACACCGGGGAGCTGTTTTTT.

J is TRBJ2-1 and V is TRBV11-3, with 12 bases lining up with TRBD2. The ends lost 5 bases at V and 15 bases at J; junction bases unmatched: 14. CDR3 length: 15 residues. The V gene's germline CDR1 is SGHNT and CDR2 YENEEA. The CDR3 nucleotides are TGTGCCAGCAGCACCGGGACTAGCGGGTCCCTAAGTAGGTTCTTC. Translation: CASSTGTSGSLSRFF.

The chain is built from TRBV2 and TRBJ1-2; D is undetermined. Germline V CDR1 and CDR2: SNHLY, FYNNEI. V was pared by 4 bases and J by 5 bases, with 14 bases between. The CDR3 has 14 residues. The CDR3 bases are TGTGCCAGCAGTGCGGAGGGATTAGGGTATGGCTACACCTTC. This sequence encodes CASSAEGLGYGYTF.

The chain couples TRBV7-9 to TRBJ2-2, with D perhaps matching TRBD2 (6 bases). CDR1 is SEHNR and CDR2 is FQNEAQ in the germline V gene (reference sequence). The V and J ends lost 5 bases and 1 base respectively, with 8 bases between them. The CDR3 loop spans 14 amino acids. The CDR3 loop reads CASSQGLNTGELFF. CDR3 in DNA: TGTGCCAGCAGCCAGGGACTGAACACCGGGGAGCTGTTTTTT.

The chain employs TRBV4-1 and TRBJ2-7, with D perhaps matching TRBD1 (6 bases). There are 15 residues in the CDR3. Germline V gene data show CDR1 as MGHRA and CDR2 as YSYEKL. Trimming shortened V by 1 base and J by 3 bases, and 13 bases separated the two germline ends. The CDR3 DNA is TGCGCCAGCAGCCAAGTAGGCACAGGGAACTACGAGCAGTACTTC. Translated: CASSQVGTGNYEQYF.

J is TRBJ2-7 and V is TRBV7-9, with 7 nucleotides matching TRBD1. Germline-derived CDR1 and CDR2 are SEHNR and FQNEAQ (reference sequence). The CDR3 is 14 amino acids. V gave up 2 bases and J gave up 4 bases; unmatched junction bases: 5. The DNA of the CDR3 is TGTGCCAGCAGCTTAAGTCAGGGGGTTTACGAGCAGTACTTC. It is translated as CASSLSQGVYEQYF.

This CDR3 reads CASSDTGVMGGYTF. CDR3 DNA: TGCGCCAGCAGCGATACAGGGGTAATGGGTGGCTACACCTTC. J is TRBJ1-2 and V is TRBV5-1, with 7 nucleotides matching TRBD1. Per germline, CDR1 SGHRS and CDR2 YFSETQ. The CDR3 is 14 amino acids. J gave up 7 bases and V 4 bases, and 10 bases lay outside the gene matches. Supplemented by reference TRBV5-1 and TRBJ1-2, the full variable domain reads KAGVTQTPRYLIKTRGQQVTLSCSPISGHRSVSWYQQTPGQGLQFLFEYFSETQRNKGNFPGRFSGRQFSNSRSEMNVSTLELGDSALYLCASSDTGVMGGYTFGSGTRLTVV.

V is TRBV10-3 and J is TRBJ2-5; tentatively, D is TRBD1 (6 bases). The V end was cut by 5 bases, the J end by 5 bases, with 12 bases between. The CDR3 runs to 13 residues. Per the germline V gene, CDR1 is ENHRY and CDR2 is SYGVKD. The CDR3 loop reads CAISPGVGETQYF. The CDR3 DNA reads as TGTGCCATCAGTCCAGGGGTTGGGGAGACCCAGTACTTC.